This T cell receptor (beta chain) was observed in a study of response to subunit inactivated influenza vaccine. The CDR3 has 11 residues. The germline V and J ends were trimmed by 2 bases and 10 bases, with 6 bases remaining between them. General observations from the study: New T cells are recruited in small numbers by each seasonal influenza vaccination, according to the authors' suggestion.

Many counts were recorded for this clonotype. What it binds is not known. TCRdb processed the RT-PCR reads anew with MiXCR; each CDR3 protein has one entry. The sample carries approximately 500,000 distinct CDR3 sequences, 13% recorded once. This TCR came from a man in his forties or fifties who received an inactivated influenza vaccine. The chain combines TRBV12-3 or TRBV12-4 with TRBJ2-1; D remains unclear. The sample in question was PBMCs from blood, obtained 40 to 50 days after vaccination. The CDR3 DNA sequence: TGTGCCAGCAGTTTAAGGAGAGAGCAGTTCTTC. It is translated as CASSLRREQFF.